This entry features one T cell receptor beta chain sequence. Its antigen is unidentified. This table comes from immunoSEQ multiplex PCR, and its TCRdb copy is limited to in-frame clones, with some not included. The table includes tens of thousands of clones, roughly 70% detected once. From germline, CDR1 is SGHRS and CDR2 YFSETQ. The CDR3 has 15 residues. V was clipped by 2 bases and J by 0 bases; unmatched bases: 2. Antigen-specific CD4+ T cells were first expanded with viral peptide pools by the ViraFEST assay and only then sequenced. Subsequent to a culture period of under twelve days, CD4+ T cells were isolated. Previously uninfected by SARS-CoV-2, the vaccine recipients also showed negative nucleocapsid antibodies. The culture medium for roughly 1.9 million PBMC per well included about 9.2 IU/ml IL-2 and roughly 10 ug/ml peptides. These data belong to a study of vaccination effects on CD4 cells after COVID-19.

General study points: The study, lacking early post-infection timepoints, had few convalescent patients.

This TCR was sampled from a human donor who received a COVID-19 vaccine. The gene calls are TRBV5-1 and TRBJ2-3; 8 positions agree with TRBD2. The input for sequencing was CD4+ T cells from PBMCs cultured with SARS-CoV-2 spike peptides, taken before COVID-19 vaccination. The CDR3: CASSLPSGSTDTQYF. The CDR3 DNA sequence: TGCGCCAGCAGCTTACCTAGCGGGAGCACAGATACGCAGTATTTT.